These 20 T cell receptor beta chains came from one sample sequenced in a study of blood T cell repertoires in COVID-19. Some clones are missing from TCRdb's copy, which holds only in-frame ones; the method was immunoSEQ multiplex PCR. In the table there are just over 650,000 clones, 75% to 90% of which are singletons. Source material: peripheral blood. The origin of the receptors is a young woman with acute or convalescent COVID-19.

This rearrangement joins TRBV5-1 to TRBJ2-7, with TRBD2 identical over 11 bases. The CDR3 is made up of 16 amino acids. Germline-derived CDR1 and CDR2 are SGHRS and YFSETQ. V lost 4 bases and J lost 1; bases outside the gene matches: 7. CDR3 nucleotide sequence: TGCGCCAGCAGCCCCATAGCGGGGGGGGCGTCCTACGAGCAGTACTTC. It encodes CASSPIAGGASYEQYF.

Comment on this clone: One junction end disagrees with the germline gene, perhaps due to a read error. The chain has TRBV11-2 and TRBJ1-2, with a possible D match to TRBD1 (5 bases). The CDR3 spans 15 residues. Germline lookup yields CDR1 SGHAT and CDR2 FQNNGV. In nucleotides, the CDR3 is TGTGCCAGCACCTTAAACGAGAAAGGGGTAGATGGCTACACCTTC. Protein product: CASTLNEKGVDGYTF.

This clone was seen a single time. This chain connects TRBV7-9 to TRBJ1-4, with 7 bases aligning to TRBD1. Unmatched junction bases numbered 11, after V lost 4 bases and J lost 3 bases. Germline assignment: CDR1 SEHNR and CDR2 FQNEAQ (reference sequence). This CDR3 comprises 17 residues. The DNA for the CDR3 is TGTGCCAGCAGCTCTGCAATCAGGGGGTTCGCTAATGAAAAACTGTTTTTT. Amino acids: CASSSAIRGFANEKLFF. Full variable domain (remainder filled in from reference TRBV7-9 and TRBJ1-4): DTGVSQNPRHKITKRGQNVTFRCDPISEHNRLYWYRQTLGQGPEFLTYFQNEAQLEKSRLLSDRFSAERPKGSFSTLEIQRTEQGDSAMYLCASSSAIRGFANEKLFFGSGTQLSVL.

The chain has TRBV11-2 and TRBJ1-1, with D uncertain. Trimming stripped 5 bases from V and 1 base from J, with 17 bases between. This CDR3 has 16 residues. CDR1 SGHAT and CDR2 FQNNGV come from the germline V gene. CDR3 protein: CASSTLSVAGNTEAFF. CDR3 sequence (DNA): TGTGCCAGCAGCACCCTCTCCGTGGCGGGGAACACTGAAGCTTTCTTT.

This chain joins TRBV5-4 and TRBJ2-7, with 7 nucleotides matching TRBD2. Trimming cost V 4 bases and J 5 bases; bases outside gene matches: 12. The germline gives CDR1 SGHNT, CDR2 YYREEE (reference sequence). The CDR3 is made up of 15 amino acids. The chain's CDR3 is CASSPASGRFNEQYF. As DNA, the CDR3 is TGTGCCAGCAGCCCGGCTAGCGGCCGTTTCAACGAGCAGTACTTC.

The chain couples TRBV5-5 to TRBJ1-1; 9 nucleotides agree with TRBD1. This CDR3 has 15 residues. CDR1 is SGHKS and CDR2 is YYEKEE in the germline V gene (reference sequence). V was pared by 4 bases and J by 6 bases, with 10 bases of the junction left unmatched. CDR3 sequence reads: CASSPPTGGPSEAFF. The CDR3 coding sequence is TGTGCCAGCAGCCCTCCCACAGGGGGCCCATCTGAAGCTTTCTTT.

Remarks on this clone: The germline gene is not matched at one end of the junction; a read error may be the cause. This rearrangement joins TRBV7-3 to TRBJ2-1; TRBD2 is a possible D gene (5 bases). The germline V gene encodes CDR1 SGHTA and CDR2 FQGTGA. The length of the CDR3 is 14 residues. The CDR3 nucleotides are TGTGCCAGCAGCCTAACCCCTAGCATCGCTGAGCAGTTCTTC. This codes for CASSLTPSIAEQFF.

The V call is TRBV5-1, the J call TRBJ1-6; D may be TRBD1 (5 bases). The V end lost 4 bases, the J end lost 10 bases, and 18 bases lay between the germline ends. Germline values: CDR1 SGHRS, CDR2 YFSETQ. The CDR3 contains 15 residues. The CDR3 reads CASSRPTRGRSPLHF. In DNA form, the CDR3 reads TGCGCCAGCAGCCGCCCGACTAGGGGACGATCACCCCTCCACTTT.

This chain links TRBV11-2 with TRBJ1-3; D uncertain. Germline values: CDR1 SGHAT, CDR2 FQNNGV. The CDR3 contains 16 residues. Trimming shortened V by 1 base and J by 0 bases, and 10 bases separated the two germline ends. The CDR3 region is CASSLARSFSGNTIYF. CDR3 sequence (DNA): TGTGCCAGCAGCTTAGCTCGGTCCTTCTCTGGAAACACCATATATTTT.

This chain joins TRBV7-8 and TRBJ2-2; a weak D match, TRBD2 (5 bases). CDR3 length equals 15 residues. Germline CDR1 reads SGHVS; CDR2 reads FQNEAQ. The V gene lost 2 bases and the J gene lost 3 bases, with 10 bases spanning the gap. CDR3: CASSLRRWDTGELFF. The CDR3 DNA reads TGTGCCAGCAGCTTAAGGAGGTGGGACACCGGGGAGCTGTTTTTT.

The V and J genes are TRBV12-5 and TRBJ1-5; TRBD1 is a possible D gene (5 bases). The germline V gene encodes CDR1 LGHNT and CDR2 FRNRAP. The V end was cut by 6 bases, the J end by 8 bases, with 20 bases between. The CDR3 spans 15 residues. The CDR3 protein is CASGWGGKGTEPQHF. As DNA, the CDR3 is TGTGCTAGTGGATGGGGCGGGAAGGGTACGGAGCCCCAGCATTTT.

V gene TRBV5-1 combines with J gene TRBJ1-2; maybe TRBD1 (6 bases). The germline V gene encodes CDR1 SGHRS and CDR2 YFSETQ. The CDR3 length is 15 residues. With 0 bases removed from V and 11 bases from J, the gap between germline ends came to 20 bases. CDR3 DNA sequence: TGCGCCAGCAGCTTGGGGGACACGGGGCAGGGTGTTTACACCTTC. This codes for CASSLGDTGQGVYTF.

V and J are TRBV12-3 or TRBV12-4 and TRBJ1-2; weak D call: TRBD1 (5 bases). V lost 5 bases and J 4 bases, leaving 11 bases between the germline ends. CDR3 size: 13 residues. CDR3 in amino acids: CASSSGAAYGYTF. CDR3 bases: TGTGCCAGCAGTAGCGGGGCGGCCTATGGCTACACCTTC.

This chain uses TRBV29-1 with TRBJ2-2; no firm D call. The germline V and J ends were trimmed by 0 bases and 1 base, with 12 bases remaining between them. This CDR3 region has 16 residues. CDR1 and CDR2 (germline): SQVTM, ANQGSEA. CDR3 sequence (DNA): TGCAGCGTTGAAGATGGTGGTTCCAGGAACACCGGGGAGCTGTTTTTT. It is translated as CSVEDGGSRNTGELFF.

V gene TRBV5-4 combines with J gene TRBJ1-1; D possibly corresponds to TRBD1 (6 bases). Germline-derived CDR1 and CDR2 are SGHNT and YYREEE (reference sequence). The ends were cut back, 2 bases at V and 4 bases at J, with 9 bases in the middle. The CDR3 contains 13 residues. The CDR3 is CASSLGGSTEAFF. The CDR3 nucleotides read TGTGCCAGCAGCTTAGGGGGAAGCACTGAAGCTTTCTTT.

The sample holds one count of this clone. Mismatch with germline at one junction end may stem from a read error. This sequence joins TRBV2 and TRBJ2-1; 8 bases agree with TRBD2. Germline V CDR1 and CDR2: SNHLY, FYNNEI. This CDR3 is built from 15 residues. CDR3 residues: CASKEGGGYNNEQFF. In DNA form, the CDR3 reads TGTGCCAGCAAAGAGGGCGGGGGGTATAACAATGAACAGTTCTTC.

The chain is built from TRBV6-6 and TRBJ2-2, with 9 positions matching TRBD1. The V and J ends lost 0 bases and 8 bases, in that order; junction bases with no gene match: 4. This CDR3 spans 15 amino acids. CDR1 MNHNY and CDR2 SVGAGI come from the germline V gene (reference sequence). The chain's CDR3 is CASSYSTGGLGELFF. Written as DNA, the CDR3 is TGTGCCAGCAGTTACTCCACAGGGGGCTTGGGGGAGCTGTTTTTT.

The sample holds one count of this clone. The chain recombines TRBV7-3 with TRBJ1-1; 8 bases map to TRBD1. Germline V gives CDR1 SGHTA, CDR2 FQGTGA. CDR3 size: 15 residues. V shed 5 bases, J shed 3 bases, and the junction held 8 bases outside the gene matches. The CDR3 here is CASSPRTGRDTEAFF. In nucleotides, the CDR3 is TGTGCCAGCAGCCCGCGGACAGGGAGGGACACTGAAGCTTTCTTT.

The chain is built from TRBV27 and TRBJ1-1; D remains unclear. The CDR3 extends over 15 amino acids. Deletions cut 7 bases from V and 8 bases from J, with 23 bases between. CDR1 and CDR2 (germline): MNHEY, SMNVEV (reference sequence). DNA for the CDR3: TGTGCCAGCAACCTAATTTTCCGGAGGGAGAGAGAAGCTTTCTTT. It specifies CASNLIFRREREAFF.

Written as DNA, the CDR3 is TGTGCCAGCAGCCCTATCGGGACAGGTCATGAAAAACTGTTTTTT. It encodes CASSPIGTGHEKLFF. This rearrangement joins TRBV7-9 to TRBJ1-4; 8 bases agree with TRBD1. The CDR3 has 15 amino acids. The trim removed 5 bases at V and 6 bases at J, leaving 8 bases unmatched. The germline CDR1 and CDR2 sequences are SEHNR and FQNEAQ (reference sequence).